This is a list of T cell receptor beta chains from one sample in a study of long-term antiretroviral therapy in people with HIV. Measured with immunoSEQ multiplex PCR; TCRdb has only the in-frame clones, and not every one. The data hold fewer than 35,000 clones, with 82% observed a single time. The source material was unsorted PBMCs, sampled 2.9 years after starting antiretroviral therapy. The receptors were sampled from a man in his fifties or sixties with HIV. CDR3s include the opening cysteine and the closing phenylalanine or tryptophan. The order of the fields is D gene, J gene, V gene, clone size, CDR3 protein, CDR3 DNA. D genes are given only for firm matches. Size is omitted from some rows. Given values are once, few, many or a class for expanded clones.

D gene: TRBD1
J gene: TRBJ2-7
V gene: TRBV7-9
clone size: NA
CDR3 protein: CASSQVGTGLLEQYF
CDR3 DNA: TGTGCCAGCAGCCAAGTGGGGACAGGGCTACTCGAGCAGTACTTC

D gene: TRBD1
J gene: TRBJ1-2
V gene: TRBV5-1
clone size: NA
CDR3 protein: CASRLGQGNYGYTF
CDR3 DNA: TGCGCCAGCAGATTAGGACAGGGGAACTATGGCTACACCTTC

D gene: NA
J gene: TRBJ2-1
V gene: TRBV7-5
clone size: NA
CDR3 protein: CARSLVCQLDPGEQFF
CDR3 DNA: TGTGCCAGAAGCTTAGTTTGTCAGCTGGACCCCGGGGAGCAGTTCTTC

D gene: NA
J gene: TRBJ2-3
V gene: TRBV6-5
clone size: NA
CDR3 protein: CASSYGPSTDTQYF
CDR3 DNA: TGTGCCAGCAGTTACGGCCCCTCCACAGATACGCAGTATTTT

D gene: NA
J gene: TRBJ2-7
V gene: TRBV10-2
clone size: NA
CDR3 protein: CASRPRGWDGSYEQYF
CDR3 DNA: TGCGCCAGCAGACCCCGGGGTTGGGACGGCTCCTACGAGCAGTACTTC

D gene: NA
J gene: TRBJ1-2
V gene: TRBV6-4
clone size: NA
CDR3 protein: CASTPSPDGSYGYTF
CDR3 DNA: TGTGCCAGCACCCCGTCCCCCGACGGTTCGTATGGCTACACCTTC

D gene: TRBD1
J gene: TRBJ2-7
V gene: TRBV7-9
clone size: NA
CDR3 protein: CASSLTGDEQYF
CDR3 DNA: TGTGCCAGCAGCTTGACAGGGGACGAGCAGTACTTC

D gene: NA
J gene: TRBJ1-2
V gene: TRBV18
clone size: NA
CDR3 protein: CASSPKNTNYGYTF
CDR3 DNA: TGTGCCAGCTCACCTAAGAATACTAACTATGGCTACACCTTC

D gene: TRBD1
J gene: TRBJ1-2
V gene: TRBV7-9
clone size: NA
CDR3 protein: CASSSPPKPQGDTF
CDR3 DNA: TGTGCCAGCAGCTCTCCCCCAAAACCTCAGGGGGACACCTTC

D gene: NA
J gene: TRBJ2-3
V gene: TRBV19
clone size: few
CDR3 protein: CASKGETNTDTQYF
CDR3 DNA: TGTGCCAGTAAGGGGGAGACTAACACAGATACGCAGTATTTT

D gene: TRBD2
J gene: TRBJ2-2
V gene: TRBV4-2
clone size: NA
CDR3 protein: CASSQGGLAGETGELFF
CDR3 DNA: TGTGCCAGCAGCCAAGGCGGGCTAGCGGGGGAGACCGGGGAGCTGTTTTTT

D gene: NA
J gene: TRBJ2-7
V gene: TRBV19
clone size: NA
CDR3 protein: CASSIAGSPYEQYF
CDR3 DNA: TGTGCCAGTAGTATAGCGGGCAGCCCCTACGAGCAGTACTTC

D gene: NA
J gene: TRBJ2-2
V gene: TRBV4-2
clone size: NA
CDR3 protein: CASSQYSGGLTGELFF
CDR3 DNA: TGTGCCAGCAGCCAGTACTCGGGGGGCCTGACCGGGGAGCTGTTTTTT

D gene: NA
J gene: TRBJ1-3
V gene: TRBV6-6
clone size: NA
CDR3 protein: CASSYGSSGNTIYF
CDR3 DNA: TGTGCCAGCAGTTATGGCTCCTCTGGAAACACCATATATTTT

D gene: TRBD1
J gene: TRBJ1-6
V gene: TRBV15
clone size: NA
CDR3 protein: CATSTPSTGGSPLHF
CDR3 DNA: TGTGCCACCAGCACCCCCAGCACAGGGGGTTCACCCCTCCACTTT

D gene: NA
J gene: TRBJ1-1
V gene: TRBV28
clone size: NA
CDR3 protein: CASIPRQGLFSTEAFF
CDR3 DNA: TGTGCCAGCATCCCCCGGCAGGGCCTATTCAGTACTGAAGCTTTCTTT

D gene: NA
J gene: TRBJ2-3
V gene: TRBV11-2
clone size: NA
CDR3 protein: CASSRTMASTDTQYF
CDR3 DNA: TGTGCCAGCAGCCGGACTATGGCTAGCACAGATACGCAGTATTTT

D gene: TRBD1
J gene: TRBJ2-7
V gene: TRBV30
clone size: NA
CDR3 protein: CAWSLGTGSFYEQYF
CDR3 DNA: TGTGCCTGGAGTCTGGGGACAGGTTCCTTCTACGAGCAGTACTTC

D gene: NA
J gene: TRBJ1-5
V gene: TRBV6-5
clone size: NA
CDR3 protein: CASSYSGGLQPQHF
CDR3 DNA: TGTGCCAGCAGTTACTCGGGGGGGCTTCAGCCCCAGCATTTT

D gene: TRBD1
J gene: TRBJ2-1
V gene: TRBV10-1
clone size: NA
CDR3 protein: CASSEYREPGQAIYNEQFF
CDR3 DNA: TGCGCCAGCAGTGAGTACAGAGAACCGGGACAGGCCATCTACAATGAGCAGTTCTTC

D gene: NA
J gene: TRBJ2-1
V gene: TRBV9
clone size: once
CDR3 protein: CASSDGQTYNEQFF
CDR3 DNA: TGTGCCAGCAGCGACGGACAGACGTACAATGAGCAGTTCTTC

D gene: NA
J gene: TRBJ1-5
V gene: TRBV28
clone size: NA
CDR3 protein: CASSLTAGNQPQHF
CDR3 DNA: TGTGCCAGCAGTTTAACGGCAGGTAATCAGCCCCAGCATTTT

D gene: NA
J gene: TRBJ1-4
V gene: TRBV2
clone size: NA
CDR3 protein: CASSEEVATNEKLFF
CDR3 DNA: TGTGCCAGCAGTGAAGAGGTTGCAACTAATGAAAAACTGTTTTTT

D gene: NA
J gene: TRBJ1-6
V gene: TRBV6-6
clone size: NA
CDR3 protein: CASSLGVGTPLHF
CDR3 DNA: TGTGCCAGCAGCCTCGGAGTGGGTACACCCCTCCACTTT

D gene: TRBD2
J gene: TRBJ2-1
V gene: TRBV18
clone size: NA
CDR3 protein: CASSSGLAGDRDNEQFF
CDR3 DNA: TGTGCCAGCTCCTCGGGACTAGCGGGAGACAGGGACAATGAGCAGTTCTTC

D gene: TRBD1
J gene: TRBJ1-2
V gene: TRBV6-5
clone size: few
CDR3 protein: CASSYAGQGRPGYTF
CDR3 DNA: TGTGCCAGCAGTTATGCGGGACAGGGGAGACCTGGCTACACCTTC

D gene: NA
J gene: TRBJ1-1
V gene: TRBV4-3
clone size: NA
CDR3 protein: CASSQGLGGTEAFF
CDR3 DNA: TGCGCCAGCAGCCAAGGGTTGGGGGGCACTGAAGCTTTCTTT

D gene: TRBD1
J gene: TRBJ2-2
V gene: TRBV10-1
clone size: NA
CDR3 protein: CASRRTGGVSCGELFF
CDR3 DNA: TGCGCCAGCAGGCGGACAGGGGGCGTTTCTTGCGGGGAGCTGTTTTTT

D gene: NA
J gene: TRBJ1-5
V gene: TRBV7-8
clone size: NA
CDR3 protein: CASSLWRDNQPQHF
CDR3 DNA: TGTGCCAGCAGCTTATGGAGGGACAATCAGCCCCAGCATTTT

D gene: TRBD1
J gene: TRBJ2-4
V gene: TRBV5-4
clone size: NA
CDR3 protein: CASSRRLGTENFLAKNIQYF
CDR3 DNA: TGTGCCAGCAGCCGAAGACTCGGGACAGAGAATTTTCTAGCCAAAAACATTCAGTACTTC

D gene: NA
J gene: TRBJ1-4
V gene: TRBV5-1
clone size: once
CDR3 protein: CASSLDGGLNLFF
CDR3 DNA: TGCGCCAGCAGCTTGGACGGGGGCCTAAACCTGTTTTTT

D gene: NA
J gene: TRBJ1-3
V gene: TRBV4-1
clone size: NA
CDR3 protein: CASSQGGDTIYF
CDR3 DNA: TGCGCCAGCAGCCAAGGGGGGGACACCATATATTTT

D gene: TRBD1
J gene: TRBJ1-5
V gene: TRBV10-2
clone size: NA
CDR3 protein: CASSTGGETQPQHF
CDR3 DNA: TGCGCCAGCAGTACAGGGGGCGAAACACAGCCCCAGCATTTT

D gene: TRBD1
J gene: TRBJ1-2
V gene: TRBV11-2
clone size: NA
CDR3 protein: CASSSLASGRGMRGYTF
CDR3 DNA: TGTGCCAGCAGCTCCCTTGCCTCGGGCAGGGGGATGAGAGGCTACACCTTC

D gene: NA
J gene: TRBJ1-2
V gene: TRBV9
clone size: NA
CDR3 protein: CASSNGQYYGYTF
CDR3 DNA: TGTGCCAGCAGCAACGGACAGTACTATGGCTACACCTTC

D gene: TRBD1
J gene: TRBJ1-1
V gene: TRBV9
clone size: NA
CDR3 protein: CASSVEGSGGTEAFF
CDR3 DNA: TGTGCCAGCAGCGTAGAGGGGTCAGGGGGGACTGAAGCTTTCTTT

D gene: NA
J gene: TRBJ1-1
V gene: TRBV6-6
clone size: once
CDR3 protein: CASNDGARQGYEAFF
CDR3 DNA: TGTGCCAGCAACGATGGGGCCAGGCAGGGCTATGAAGCTTTCTTT

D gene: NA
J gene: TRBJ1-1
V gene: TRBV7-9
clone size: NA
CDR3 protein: CASSLVSREAFF
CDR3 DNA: TGTGCCAGCAGCTTAGTCTCCAGGGAAGCTTTCTTT

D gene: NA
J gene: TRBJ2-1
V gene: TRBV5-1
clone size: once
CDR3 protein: CASSLGQVVNEQFF
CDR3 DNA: TGCGCCAGCAGCTTGGGACAGGTTGTCAATGAGCAGTTCTTC

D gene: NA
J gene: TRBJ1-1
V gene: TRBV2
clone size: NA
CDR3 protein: CASTWGVGLRTEAFF
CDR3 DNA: TGTGCCAGCACGTGGGGGGTAGGGTTAAGGACTGAAGCTTTCTTT